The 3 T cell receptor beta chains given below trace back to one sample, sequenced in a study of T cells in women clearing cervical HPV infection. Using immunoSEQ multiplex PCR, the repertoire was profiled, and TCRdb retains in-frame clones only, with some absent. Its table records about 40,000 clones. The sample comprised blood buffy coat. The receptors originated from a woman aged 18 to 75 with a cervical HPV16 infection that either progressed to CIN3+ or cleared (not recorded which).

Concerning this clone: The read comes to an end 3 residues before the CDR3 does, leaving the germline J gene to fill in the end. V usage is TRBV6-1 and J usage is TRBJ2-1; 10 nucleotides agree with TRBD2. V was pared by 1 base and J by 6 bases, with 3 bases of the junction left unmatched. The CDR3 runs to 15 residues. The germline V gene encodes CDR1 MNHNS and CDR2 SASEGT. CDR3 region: CASSEEGLAANEQFF. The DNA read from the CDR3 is TGTGCCAGCAGTGAAGAAGGACTAGCGGCCAATGAG.

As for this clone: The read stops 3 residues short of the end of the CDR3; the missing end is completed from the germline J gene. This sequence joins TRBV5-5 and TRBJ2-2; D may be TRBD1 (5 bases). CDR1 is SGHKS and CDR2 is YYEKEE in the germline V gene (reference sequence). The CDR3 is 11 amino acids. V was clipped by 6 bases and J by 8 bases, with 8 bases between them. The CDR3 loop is CASTSGGELFF. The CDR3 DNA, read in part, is TGTGCCAGCACCTCAGGGGGGGAG.

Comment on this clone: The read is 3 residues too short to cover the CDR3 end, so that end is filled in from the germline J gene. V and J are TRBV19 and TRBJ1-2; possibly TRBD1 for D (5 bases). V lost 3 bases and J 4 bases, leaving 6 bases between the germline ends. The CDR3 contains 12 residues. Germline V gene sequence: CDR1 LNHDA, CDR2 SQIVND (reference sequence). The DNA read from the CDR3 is TGTGCCAGTAGTATTGACAGCTATGGC. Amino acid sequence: CASSIDSYG. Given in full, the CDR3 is CASSIDSYGYTF.